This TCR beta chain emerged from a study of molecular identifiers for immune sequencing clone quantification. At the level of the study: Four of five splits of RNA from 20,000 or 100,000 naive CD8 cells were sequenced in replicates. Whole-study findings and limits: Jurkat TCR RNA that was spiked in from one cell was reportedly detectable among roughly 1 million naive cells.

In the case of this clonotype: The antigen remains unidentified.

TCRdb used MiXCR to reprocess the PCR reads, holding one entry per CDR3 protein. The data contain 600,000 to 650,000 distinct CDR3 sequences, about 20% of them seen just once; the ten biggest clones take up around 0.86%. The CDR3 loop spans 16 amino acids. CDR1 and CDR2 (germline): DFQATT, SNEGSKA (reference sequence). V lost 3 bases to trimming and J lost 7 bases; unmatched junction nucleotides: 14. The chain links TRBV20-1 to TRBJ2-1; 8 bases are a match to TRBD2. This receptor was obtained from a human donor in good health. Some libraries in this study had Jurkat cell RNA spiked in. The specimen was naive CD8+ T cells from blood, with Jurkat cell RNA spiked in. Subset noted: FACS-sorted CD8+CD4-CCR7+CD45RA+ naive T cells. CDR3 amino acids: CSASSRLATVLNEQFF. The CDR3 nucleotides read TGCAGTGCTAGTTCTAGACTAGCGACTGTTCTGAATGAGCAGTTCTTC.